This record concerns one TCR beta chain sequence. The source of the sample is a study of blood T cell repertoires in COVID-19. Study background: Sources were T cells, B-cell-depleted T cells, or PBMCs; the material itself was cDNA or gDNA.

Measured with immunoSEQ multiplex PCR; TCRdb has only the in-frame clones, and not every one. The sample comprises under 300,000 clones, under 95% of which are singletons, and 1.9% rests with the top ten. The study assigned cohorts using participant-reported clinical history. Between the trimmed V and J ends, which lost 4 bases and 0 bases, there was a span of 16 bases. The CDR3 has 16 residues. The germline CDR1 and CDR2 sequences are SGHRS and YFSETQ. This receptor was identified in a woman under 30 who had recovered from COVID-19. The chain joins TRBV5-1 to TRBJ1-2, with D possibly matching TRBD1 (5 bases). Sequences were obtained from PBMCs or T cells enriched from blood (not recorded which). CDR3: CASSPGGGITNYGYTF. In DNA form, the CDR3 reads TGCGCCAGCAGCCCCGGGGGGGGGATAACTAACTATGGCTACACCTTC.